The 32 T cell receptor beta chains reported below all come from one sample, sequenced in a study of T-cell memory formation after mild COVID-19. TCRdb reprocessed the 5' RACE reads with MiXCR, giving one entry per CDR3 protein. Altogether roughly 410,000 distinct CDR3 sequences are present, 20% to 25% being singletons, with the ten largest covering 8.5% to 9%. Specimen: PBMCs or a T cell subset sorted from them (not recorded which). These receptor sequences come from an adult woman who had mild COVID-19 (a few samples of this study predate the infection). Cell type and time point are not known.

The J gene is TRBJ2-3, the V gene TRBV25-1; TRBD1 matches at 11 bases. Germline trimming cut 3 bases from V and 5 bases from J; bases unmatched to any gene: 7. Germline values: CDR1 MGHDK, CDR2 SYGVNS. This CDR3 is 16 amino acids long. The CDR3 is CASSDPGQGAEDTQYF. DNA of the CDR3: TGTGCCAGCAGTGACCCAGGACAGGGGGCTGAAGATACGCAGTATTTT.

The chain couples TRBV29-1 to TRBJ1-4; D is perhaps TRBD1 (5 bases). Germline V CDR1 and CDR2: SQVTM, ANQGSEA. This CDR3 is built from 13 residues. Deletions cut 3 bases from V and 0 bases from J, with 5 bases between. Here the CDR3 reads CSVEGATNEKLFF. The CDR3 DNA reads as TGCAGCGTTGAGGGGGCAACTAATGAAAAACTGTTTTTT.

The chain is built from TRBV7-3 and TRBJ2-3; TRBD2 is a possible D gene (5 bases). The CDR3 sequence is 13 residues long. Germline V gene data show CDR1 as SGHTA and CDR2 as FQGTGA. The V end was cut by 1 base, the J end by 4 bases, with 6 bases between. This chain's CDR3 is CASSLKLADTQYF. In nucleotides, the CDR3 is TGTGCCAGCAGCTTAAAACTAGCAGATACGCAGTATTTT. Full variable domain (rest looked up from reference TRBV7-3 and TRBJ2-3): GAGVSQTPSNKVTEKGKYVELRCDPISGHTALYWYRQSLGQGPEFLIYFQGTGAADDSGLPNDRFFAVRPEGSVSTLKIQRTERGDSAVYLCASSLKLADTQYFGPGTRLTVL.

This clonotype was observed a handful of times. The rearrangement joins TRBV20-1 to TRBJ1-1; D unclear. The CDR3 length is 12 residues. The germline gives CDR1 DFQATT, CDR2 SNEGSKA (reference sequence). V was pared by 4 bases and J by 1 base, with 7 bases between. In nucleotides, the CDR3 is TGCAGTGCTACCGGTCCGAACACTGAAGCTTTCTTT. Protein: CSATGPNTEAFF.

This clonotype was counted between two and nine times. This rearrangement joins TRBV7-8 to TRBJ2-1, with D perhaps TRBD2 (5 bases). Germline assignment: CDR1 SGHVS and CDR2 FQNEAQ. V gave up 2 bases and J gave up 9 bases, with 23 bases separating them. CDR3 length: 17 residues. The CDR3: CASSLLMGSARSFEQFF. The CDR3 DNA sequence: TGTGCCAGCAGCTTATTGATGGGTAGCGCCCGGTCTTTTGAGCAGTTCTTC.

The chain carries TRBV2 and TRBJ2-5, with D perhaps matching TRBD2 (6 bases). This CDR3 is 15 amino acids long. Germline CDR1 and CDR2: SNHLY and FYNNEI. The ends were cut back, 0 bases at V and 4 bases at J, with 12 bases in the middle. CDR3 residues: CASSEAGQGGETQYF. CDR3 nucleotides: TGTGCCAGCAGTGAAGCTGGTCAGGGAGGAGAGACCCAGTACTTC.

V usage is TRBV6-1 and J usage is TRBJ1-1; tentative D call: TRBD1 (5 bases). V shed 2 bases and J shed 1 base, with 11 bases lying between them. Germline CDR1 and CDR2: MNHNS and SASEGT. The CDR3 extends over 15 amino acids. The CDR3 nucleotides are TGTGCCAGCAGTGAATATGGACACCAGAACACTGAAGCTTTCTTT. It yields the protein CASSEYGHQNTEAFF.

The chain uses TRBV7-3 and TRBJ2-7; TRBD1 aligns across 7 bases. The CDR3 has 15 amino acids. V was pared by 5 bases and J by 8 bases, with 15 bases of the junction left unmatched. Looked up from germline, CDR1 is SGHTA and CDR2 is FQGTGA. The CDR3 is CASSPTPGQNGKQYF. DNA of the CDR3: TGTGCCAGCAGCCCGACCCCGGGACAGAACGGGAAGCAGTACTTC. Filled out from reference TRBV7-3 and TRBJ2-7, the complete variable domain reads GAGVSQTPSNKVTEKGKYVELRCDPISGHTALYWYRQSLGQGPEFLIYFQGTGAADDSGLPNDRFFAVRPEGSVSTLKIQRTERGDSAVYLCASSPTPGQNGKQYFGPGTRLTVT.

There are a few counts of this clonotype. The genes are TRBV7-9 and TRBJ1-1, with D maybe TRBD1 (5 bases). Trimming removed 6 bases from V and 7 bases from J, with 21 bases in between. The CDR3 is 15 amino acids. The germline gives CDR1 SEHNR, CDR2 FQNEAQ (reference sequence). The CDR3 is CASRVPQGSLFEAFF. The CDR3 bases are TGTGCCAGCAGGGTTCCTCAGGGTTCCCTGTTTGAAGCTTTCTTT.

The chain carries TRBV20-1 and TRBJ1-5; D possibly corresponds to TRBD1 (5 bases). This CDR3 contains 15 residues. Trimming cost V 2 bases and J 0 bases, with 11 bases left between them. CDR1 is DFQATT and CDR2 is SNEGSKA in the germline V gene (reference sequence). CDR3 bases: TGCAGTGCTAGACCAACGGGGCATAGCAATCAGCCCCAGCATTTT. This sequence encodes CSARPTGHSNQPQHF.

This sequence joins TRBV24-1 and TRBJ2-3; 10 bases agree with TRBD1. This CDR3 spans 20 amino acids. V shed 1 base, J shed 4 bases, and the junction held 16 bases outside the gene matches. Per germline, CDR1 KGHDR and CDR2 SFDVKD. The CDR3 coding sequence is TGTGCCACCAGTGATTTCGAGGGACAGGGGCTCCCGAGCTTGCCAGATACGCAGTATTTT. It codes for CATSDFEGQGLPSLPDTQYF.

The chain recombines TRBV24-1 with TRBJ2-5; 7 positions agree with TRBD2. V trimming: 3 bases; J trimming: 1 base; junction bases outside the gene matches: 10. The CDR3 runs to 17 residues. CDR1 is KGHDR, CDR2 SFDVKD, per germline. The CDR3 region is CATSDKESGTFQETQYF. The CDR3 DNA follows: TGTGCCACCAGTGATAAAGAAAGCGGGACCTTCCAAGAGACCCAGTACTTC.

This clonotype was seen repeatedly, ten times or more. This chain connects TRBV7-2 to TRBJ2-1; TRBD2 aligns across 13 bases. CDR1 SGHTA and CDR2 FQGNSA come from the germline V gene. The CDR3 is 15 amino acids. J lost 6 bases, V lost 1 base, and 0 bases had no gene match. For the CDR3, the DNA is TGTGCCAGCAGCTTAGGACTAGCGGGGGGCAATGAGCAGTTCTTC. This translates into CASSLGLAGGNEQFF.

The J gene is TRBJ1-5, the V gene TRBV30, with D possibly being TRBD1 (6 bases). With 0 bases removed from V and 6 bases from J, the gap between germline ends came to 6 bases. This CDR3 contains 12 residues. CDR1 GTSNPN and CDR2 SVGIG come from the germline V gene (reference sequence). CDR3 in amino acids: CAWSVGGQPQHF. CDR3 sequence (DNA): TGTGCCTGGAGTGTAGGGGGTCAGCCCCAGCATTTT.

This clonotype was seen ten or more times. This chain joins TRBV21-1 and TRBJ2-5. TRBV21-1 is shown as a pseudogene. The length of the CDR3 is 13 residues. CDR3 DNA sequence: TGTGCCAGCTTGCAAAGGGGCAGGGAGACCCAGTACTTC. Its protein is CASLQRGRETQYF.

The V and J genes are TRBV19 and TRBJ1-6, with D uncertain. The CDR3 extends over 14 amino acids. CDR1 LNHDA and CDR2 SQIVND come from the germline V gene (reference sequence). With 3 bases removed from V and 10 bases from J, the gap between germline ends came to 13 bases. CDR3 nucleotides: TGTGCCAGTAGTATCCATGGTCCAGGCTCACCCCTCCACTTT. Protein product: CASSIHGPGSPLHF.

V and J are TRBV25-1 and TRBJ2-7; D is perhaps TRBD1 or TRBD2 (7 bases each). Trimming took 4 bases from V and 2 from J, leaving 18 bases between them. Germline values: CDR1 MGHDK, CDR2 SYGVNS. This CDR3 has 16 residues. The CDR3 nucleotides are TGTGCCAGCAGTGGTCTTCAGGGGGGGCATCCCTACGAGCAGTACTTC. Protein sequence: CASSGLQGGHPYEQYF.

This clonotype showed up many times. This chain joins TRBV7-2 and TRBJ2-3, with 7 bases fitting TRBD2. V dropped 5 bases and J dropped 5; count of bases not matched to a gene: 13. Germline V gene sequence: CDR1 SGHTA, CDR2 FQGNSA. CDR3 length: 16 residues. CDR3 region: CASSPMRRGLGDTQYF. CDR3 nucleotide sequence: TGTGCCAGCAGCCCTATGAGGCGGGGGTTAGGAGATACGCAGTATTTT.

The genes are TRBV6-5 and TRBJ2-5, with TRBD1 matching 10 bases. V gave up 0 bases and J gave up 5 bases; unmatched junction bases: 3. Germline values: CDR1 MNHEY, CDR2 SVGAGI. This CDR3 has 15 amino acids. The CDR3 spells CASSYSKDRGETQYF. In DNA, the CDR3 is TGTGCCAGCAGTTACTCTAAGGACAGGGGGGAGACCCAGTACTTC.

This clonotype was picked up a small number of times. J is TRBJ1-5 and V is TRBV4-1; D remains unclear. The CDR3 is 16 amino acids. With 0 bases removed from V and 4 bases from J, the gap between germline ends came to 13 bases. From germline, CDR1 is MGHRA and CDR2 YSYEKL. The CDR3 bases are TGCGCCAGCAGCCAAGAGTTTAGCACTTTAAATCAGCCCCAGCATTTT. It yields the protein CASSQEFSTLNQPQHF.

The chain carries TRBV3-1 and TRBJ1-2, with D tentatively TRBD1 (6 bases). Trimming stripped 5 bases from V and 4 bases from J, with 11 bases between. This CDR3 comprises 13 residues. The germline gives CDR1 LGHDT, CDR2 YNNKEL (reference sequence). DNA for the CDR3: TGTGCCAGCAGCTTGACAGGCCTCTATGGCTACACCTTC. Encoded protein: CASSLTGLYGYTF.

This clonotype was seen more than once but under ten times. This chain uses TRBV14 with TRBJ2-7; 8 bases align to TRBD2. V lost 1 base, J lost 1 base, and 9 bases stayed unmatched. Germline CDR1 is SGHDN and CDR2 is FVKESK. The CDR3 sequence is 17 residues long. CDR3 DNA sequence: TGTGCCAGCAGCCAAGTACGCGCCGGGGGGGGATCCTACGAGCAGTACTTC. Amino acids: CASSQVRAGGGSYEQYF.

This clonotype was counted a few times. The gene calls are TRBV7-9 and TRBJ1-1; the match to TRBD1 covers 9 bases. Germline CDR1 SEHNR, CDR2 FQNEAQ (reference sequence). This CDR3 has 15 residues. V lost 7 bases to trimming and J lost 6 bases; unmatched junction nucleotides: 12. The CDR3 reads CASNSGSTGGSEAFF. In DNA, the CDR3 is TGTGCCAGCAACAGCGGGAGCACAGGGGGCTCTGAAGCTTTCTTT.

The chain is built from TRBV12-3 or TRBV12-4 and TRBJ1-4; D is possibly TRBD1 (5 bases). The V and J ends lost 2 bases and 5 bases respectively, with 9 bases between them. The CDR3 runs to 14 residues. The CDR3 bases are TGTGCCAGCAGTTTAAGCAGACAGAATGAAAAACTGTTTTTT. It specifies CASSLSRQNEKLFF.

CDR3 region: CASSFLRTSGSGDTQYF. CDR3 DNA sequence: TGTGCCAGCAGCTTCCTCAGGACTAGCGGGAGTGGAGATACGCAGTATTTT. The gene calls are TRBV12-3 or TRBV12-4 and TRBJ2-3; TRBD2 matches 13 bases. V lost 6 bases and J lost 5; bases outside the gene matches: 11. The CDR3 runs to 17 residues.

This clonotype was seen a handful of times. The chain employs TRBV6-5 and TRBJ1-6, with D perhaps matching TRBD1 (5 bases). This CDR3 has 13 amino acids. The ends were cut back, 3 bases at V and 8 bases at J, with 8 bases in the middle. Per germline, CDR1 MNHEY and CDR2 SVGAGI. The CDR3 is CASSYGGDSPLHF. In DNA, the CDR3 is TGTGCCAGCAGTTATGGAGGGGATTCACCCCTCCACTTT.

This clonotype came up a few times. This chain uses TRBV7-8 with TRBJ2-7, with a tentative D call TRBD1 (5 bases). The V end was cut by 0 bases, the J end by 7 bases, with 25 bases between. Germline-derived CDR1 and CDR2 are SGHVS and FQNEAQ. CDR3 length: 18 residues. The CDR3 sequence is CASSLALSTGPATEEQYF. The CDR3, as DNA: TGTGCCAGCAGCTTAGCGTTAAGTACAGGCCCCGCTACGGAAGAGCAGTACTTC.

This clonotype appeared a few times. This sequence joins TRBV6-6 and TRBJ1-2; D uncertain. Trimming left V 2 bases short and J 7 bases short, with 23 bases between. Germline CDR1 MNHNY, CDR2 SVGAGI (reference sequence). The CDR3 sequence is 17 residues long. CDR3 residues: CASSYPLQRAVSVGYTF. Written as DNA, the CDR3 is TGTGCCAGCAGTTACCCACTCCAAAGGGCAGTAAGTGTTGGCTACACCTTC.

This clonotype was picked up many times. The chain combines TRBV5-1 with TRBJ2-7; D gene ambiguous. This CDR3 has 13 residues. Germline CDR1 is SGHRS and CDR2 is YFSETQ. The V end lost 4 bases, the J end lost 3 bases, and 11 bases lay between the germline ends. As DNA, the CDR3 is TGCGCCAGCAGCACCCAGAACGTCTACGAGCAGTACTTC. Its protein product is CASSTQNVYEQYF.

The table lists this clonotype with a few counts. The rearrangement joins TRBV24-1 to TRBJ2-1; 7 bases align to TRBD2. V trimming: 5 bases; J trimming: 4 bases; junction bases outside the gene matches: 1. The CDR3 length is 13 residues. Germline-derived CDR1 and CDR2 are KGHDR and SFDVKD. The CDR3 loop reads CATSASGYNEQFF. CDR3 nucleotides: TGTGCCACCAGTGCTAGCGGTTACAATGAGCAGTTCTTC.

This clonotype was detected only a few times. CDR3 DNA: TGCGCCAGCAGCCCCTACCCGGGACAGGGTAACTATGGCTACACCTTC. Residues: CASSPYPGQGNYGYTF. The chain combines TRBV5-1 with TRBJ1-2, with 9 nucleotides matching TRBD1. CDR3 length equals 16 residues. Germline lookup yields CDR1 SGHRS and CDR2 YFSETQ. Trimming took 4 bases from V and 1 from J; bases not matched to a gene: 8. The variable domain in full, with the rest retrieved from reference TRBV5-1 and TRBJ1-2, is KAGVTQTPRYLIKTRGQQVTLSCSPISGHRSVSWYQQTPGQGLQFLFEYFSETQRNKGNFPGRFSGRQFSNSRSEMNVSTLELGDSALYLCASSPYPGQGNYGYTFGSGTRLTVV.

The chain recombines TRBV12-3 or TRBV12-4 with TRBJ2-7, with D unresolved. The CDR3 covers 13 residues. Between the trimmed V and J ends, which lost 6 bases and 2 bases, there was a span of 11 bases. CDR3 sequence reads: CASSLLGTYEQYF. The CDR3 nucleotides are TGTGCCAGCAGCTTGCTAGGGACCTACGAGCAGTACTTC.